The 4 T cell receptor beta chains listed next were all sequenced from one sample in a study of OX40 agonist ivuxolimab in advanced cancers. Assay used: immunoSEQ multiplex PCR; TCRdb lists only in-frame clones, some missing. Of tens of thousands of clones in the sample, roughly 90% were seen once. The sequenced sample was CD4+ or CD8+ T cells sorted from blood, obtained in a trial of the OX40 agonist ivuxolimab. Receptors were obtained from an adult with an advanced solid tumor such as melanoma, head and neck, liver or kidney cancer.

This chain links TRBV25-1 with TRBJ2-3, with 8 bases lining up with TRBD2. Germline CDR1 MGHDK, CDR2 SYGVNS. The CDR3 runs to 16 residues. V lost 2 bases and J lost 1; bases outside the gene matches: 5. The CDR3 DNA reads as TGTGCCAGCAGTGAACGCGGGGGGTTTGGCACAGATACGCAGTATTTT. Protein sequence: CASSERGGFGTDTQYF.

CDR3 sequence (DNA): TGTGCCAGCAGCTTGAAGTACGGCAATTATAACTATGGCTACACCTTC. Translating it yields CASSLKYGNYNYGYTF. The gene calls are TRBV5-4 and TRBJ1-2; D gene ambiguous. This CDR3 has 16 amino acids. Germline V lookup: CDR1 SGHNT, CDR2 YYREEE (reference sequence). V was pared by 1 base and J by 1 base, with 14 bases between.

CDR3 in amino acids: CAWPLGDTQYF. The CDR3 nucleotides are TGTGCCTGGCCGCTTGGAGATACGCAGTATTTT. This rearrangement joins TRBV30 to TRBJ2-3; D is undetermined. V shed 5 bases and J shed 5 bases, with 8 bases lying between them. This CDR3 region has 11 residues. Germline V gene sequence: CDR1 GTSNPN, CDR2 SVGIG (reference sequence). Combining the CDR3 with reference TRBV30 and TRBJ2-3 gives the whole variable domain SQTIHQWPATLVQPVGSPLSLECTVEGTSNPNLYWYRQAAGRGLQLLFYSVGIGQISSEVPQNLSASRPQDRQFILSSKKLLLSDSGFYLCAWPLGDTQYFGPGTRLTVL.

The chain links TRBV6-5 to TRBJ1-3; D ambiguous. The CDR3 spans 15 residues. Trimming took 6 bases from V and 0 from J, leaving 12 bases between them. Germline CDR1 is MNHEY and CDR2 is SVGAGI. The CDR3 here is CASSSGRFSGNTIYF. DNA of the CDR3: TGTGCCAGCAGCTCCGGACGGTTCTCTGGAAACACCATATATTTT.